The following is a T cell receptor (beta chain) sequence with its context. Its specificity is unknown. The PCR made use of 60 Vbeta and 13 Jbeta primers. Sequencing used immunoSEQ multiplex PCR; TCRdb keeps in-frame clones, though not all of them. The table lists 110,000 or so clones, around three quarters of them singletons. The data derive from a study of cytomegalovirus exposure and HLA in healthy donors. Study results and caveats: Most subjects' HLA-A and HLA-B alleles were reportedly predicted from TCR beta sequences. A later analysis linked a missense DCLRE1C variant to TCR beta V- and J-gene trimming.

Sequencing used PBMCs. The origin of this receptor is a human donor in good health.

CDR3 protein: CASSLRGYTQYF. The CDR3 coding sequence is TGTGCCAGCAGCTTAAGGGGGTATACGCAGTATTTT. V gene TRBV21-1 combines with J gene TRBJ2-3; the D segment call TRBD1 is taken from the table without a DNA check. TRBV21-1 has pseudogene status. The CDR3 runs to 12 residues.